This note documents a single T cell receptor beta chain sequence. TCRdb's copy holds only in-frame clones and misses some; the assay was immunoSEQ multiplex PCR. The table shows around 110,000 clones, with approximately 82% occurring only once. The entry originates in a study of blood T cell repertoires in COVID-19. Study details: Acute and convalescent COVID-19 samples came from the United States, Italy and Spain.

Trimming at V came to 4 bases and at J to 4 bases, leaving 5 bases not matched to a gene. The CDR3 totals 13 residues. The germline V gene has CDR1 SQVTM and CDR2 ANQGSEA. This chain links TRBV29-1 with TRBJ1-2; 8 nucleotides match TRBD1. The sequencing sample was made of peripheral blood. The clonotype originates from a man between 65 and 79 years old with active or convalescent COVID-19. The CDR3 loop reads CSVGRQGSYGYTF. CDR3 nucleotides: TGCAGCGTTGGAAGACAGGGGTCCTATGGCTACACCTTC.